This passage covers 10 T cell receptor beta chains from one sample sequenced in a study of CD8 T cells in ankylosing spondylitis (dated by TCRdb to the late 2010s). No antigens are known for them. Library prep was done by 5' RACE. Sequencing was performed on an Illumina HiSeq 2500. The public sequencing data were trimmed at Q25 with fastp and processed into clonotypes with MiXCR by TCRdb, which kept only in-frame beta chains. Rows with a matching CDR3 protein are joined into one entry that keeps the most common DNA and genes. The sample table lists about 220,000 distinct CDR3 sequences, about 7.3% of them with a count of one. The biggest ten clones account for 14% of the sample. The paper's findings and limits, for the study overall: Blood from ankylosing spondylitis patients appeared to be characterized by a TCR beta motif made up of several highly homologous amino acid variants.

Specimen: blood, either unsorted or a sorted T cell fraction (not recorded which). The receptors stem from a male donor with ankylosing spondylitis.

The sample holds many counts of this clonotype. This chain uses TRBV7-9 with TRBJ1-1; 8 positions agree with TRBD1. Per germline, CDR1 SEHNR and CDR2 FQNEAQ (reference sequence). V dropped 5 bases and J dropped 1; count of bases not matched to a gene: 6. The CDR3 is 15 residues long. The CDR3 spells CASSIRGQANTEAFF. The CDR3 DNA sequence: TGTGCCAGCAGCATTAGGGGACAGGCGAACACTGAAGCTTTCTTT.

This clonotype was seen ten or more times. The genes are TRBV29-1 and TRBJ2-7, with 7 bases identical to TRBD1. With 7 bases clipped from V and 2 bases from J, the junction kept 8 bases outside the gene matches. This CDR3 has 13 residues. Germline V gene lookup returns CDR1 SQVTM and CDR2 ANQGSEA. This chain's CDR3 is CSAMTGTAYEQYF. The CDR3 nucleotides are TGCAGCGCTATGACCGGGACAGCCTACGAGCAGTACTTC.

A few counts support this clonotype. The chain recombines TRBV2 with TRBJ1-6, with TRBD1 matching 10 bases. The ends lost 5 bases at V and 8 bases at J; junction bases unmatched: 15. This CDR3 region has 18 residues. Germline V gene lookup returns CDR1 SNHLY and CDR2 FYNNEI. The CDR3 reads CASSPLGQGKVGDSPLHF. CDR3 bases: TGTGCCAGCAGTCCATTGGGACAGGGGAAAGTCGGGGATTCACCCCTCCACTTT.

The chain links TRBV24-1 to TRBJ2-6; D is perhaps TRBD1 (5 bases). The germline CDR1 and CDR2 sequences are KGHDR and SFDVKD. This CDR3 contains 16 residues. The V and J ends lost 3 bases and 0 bases respectively, with 8 bases between them. The CDR3 DNA follows: TGTGCCACCAGTGATCGCACAGGCTCTGGGGCCAACGTCCTGACTTTC. Protein product: CATSDRTGSGANVLTF.

This clonotype was detected ten times or more. The rearrangement joins TRBV7-8 to TRBJ2-7; TRBD1 matches 8 bases. Germline CDR1 reads SGHVS; CDR2 reads FQNEAQ. The CDR3 sequence is 14 residues long. Trimming cost V 2 bases and J 6 bases; bases outside gene matches: 6. CDR3 residues: CASSLRDRFPEQYF. The CDR3 DNA reads TGTGCCAGCAGCTTAAGGGACAGGTTTCCCGAGCAGTACTTC.

In this sample, this clonotype turned up a few times. The genes are TRBV4-2 and TRBJ1-5; possible D gene TRBD1, 5 bases. This CDR3 comprises 16 residues. Between the trimmed V and J ends, which lost 0 bases and 0 bases, there was a span of 9 bases. Germline CDR1 is LGHNA and CDR2 is YNFKEQ. The CDR3 sequence is CASSQDGGGSNQPQHF. The CDR3 DNA is TGTGCCAGCAGCCAAGATGGTGGGGGTAGCAATCAGCCCCAGCATTTT.

This clonotype was counted many times. V gene TRBV28 combines with J gene TRBJ2-7, with 8 bases identical to TRBD1. CDR1 MDHEN and CDR2 SYDVKM come from the germline V gene. Trimming at V came to 1 base and at J to 5 bases, leaving 13 bases not matched to a gene. The CDR3 extends over 17 amino acids. The CDR3 DNA sequence: TGTGCCAGCAGTTTATTTGGACAGGGAAGGAGTTTCCACGAGCAGTACTTC. Amino acid sequence: CASSLFGQGRSFHEQYF. The full variable domain, its missing parts supplied by reference TRBV28 and TRBJ2-7, is DVKVTQSSRYLVKRTGEKVFLECVQDMDHENMFWYRQDPGLGLRLIYFSYDVKMKEKGDIPEGYSVSREKKERFSLILESASTNQTSMYLCASSLFGQGRSFHEQYFGPGTRLTVT.

At least ten counts were recorded for this clonotype. The chain recombines TRBV7-9 with TRBJ2-1; 8 bases fit TRBD2. Germline loops: CDR1 SEHNR, CDR2 FQNEAQ (reference sequence). The CDR3 contains 16 residues. V gave up 5 bases and J gave up 2 bases; unmatched junction bases: 8. CDR3 residues: CASSPQAGDPYNEQFF. In DNA form, the CDR3 reads TGTGCCAGCAGCCCCCAAGCGGGAGACCCCTACAATGAGCAGTTCTTC.

At least ten counts were recorded for this clonotype. J is TRBJ2-5 and V is TRBV5-1; D not certain. V gave up 1 base and J gave up 2 bases, with 12 bases separating them. The CDR3 spans 15 residues. Germline V gene lookup returns CDR1 SGHRS and CDR2 YFSETQ. The CDR3 sequence is CASSLWYPPQETQYF. DNA for the CDR3: TGCGCCAGCAGCTTGTGGTACCCCCCTCAAGAGACCCAGTACTTC.

The sample holds many counts of this clonotype. The chain has TRBV12-3 or TRBV12-4 and TRBJ1-2, with a tentative D call TRBD1 (5 bases). Trimming took off 2 bases at V and 6 bases at J, with 10 bases between the two ends. The CDR3 runs to 13 residues. For the CDR3, the DNA is TGTGCCAGCAGTTTATCCGGGACGGATGGCTACACCTTC. It yields the protein CASSLSGTDGYTF.